This record covers a single TCR beta chain. The sample originates from a study of blood T cell repertoires in COVID-19. The overall study: The analysed material was cDNA or gDNA that came from T cells, B-cell-depleted T cells, or PBMCs.

The V end was cut by 2 bases, the J end by 1 base, with 11 bases between. Per the germline V gene, CDR1 is SGHDN and CDR2 is FVKESK. The CDR3 loop spans 16 amino acids. Clones were read by immunoSEQ multiplex PCR, and TCRdb kept only the in-frame ones, dropping some. The sample has under 110,000 clones; around 93% are singletons. The material sequenced was peripheral blood. This TCR was sampled from a man aged 50-59 years with acute or convalescent COVID-19. The chain joins TRBV14 to TRBJ2-2; a weak D match, TRBD1 (5 bases). The CDR3 sequence is CASSQLNRRNTGELFF. In DNA, the CDR3 is TGTGCCAGCAGCCAACTAAACAGGAGGAACACCGGGGAGCTGTTTTTT.